This TCR beta chain was profiled in a study of T cells in Graves' hyperthyroidism and ophthalmopathy. The study's findings and limits: From stable hyperthyroidism, ophthalmopathy was separated by a 13 V-J model.

It was RNA transcripts that yielded the amplified TCR beta CDR3 regions. In the first-round RT-PCR of the TCR CDR3, the HTBI primer set was used. Each CDR3 protein gets one entry after TCRdb re-called the multiplex PCR reads with MiXCR. Among some 300,000 distinct CDR3 sequences listed, around a sixth were seen once. A patient was excluded if there was uncontrolled infection, other autoimmune disease, pregnancy or lactation. V lost 0 bases and J lost 3; bases outside the gene matches: 11. Germline CDR1 is SGHAT and CDR2 is FQNNGV. The CDR3 runs 18 residues. This clonotype was detected only a few times. What it binds is not known.

This sequence was found in a man between 25 and 39 years old with Graves' hyperthyroidism. The sequencing input was blood. V is TRBV11-2 and J is TRBJ2-7, with 10 nucleotides matching TRBD1. The CDR3 region has the DNA TGTGCCAGCAGCTTAGAAAGGTCGACAGGGGGCCTTTTCTACGAGCAGTACTTC. Residues: CASSLERSTGGLFYEQYF.